This paragraph reports one T cell receptor beta chain. A read error may account for a junction end that differs from germline. The data derive from a study of blood T cell repertoires in COVID-19. TCRdb keeps only in-frame clones here, not all; method: immunoSEQ multiplex PCR. Among just over 95,000 clones listed, about 80% were seen once. The TCR was taken from a man aged 55 to 69 with acute or convalescent COVID-19. The sequencing input was peripheral blood.

The CDR3 loop is CASSLGLDTGELFF. For the CDR3, the DNA is TGTGCTAGCAGCTTGGGGCTCGACACCGGGGAGCTGTTTTTT. The rearrangement uses TRBV7-7 and TRBJ2-2, with TRBD1 as a possible D gene (5 bases). The germline gives CDR1 SSHAT, CDR2 FNYEAQ (reference sequence). The CDR3 totals 14 residues.